This TCR beta chain was recorded in a study of CD8 T cells in ankylosing spondylitis. Study-level points and caveats: Matched ankylosing spondylitis synovial fluid reportedly contained a significantly enriched population of disease-linked clones.

V was trimmed by 6 bases and J by 6 bases, leaving 18 bases between them. This CDR3 region has 14 residues. TCRdb used MiXCR to reprocess the 5' RACE reads, holding one entry per CDR3 protein. Among 350,000 or so distinct CDR3 sequences, over 12% were seen once, and the ten largest hold roughly 1.1%. To note about this clonotype: Antigen specificity is unknown.

The specimen sequenced was blood, either unsorted or a sorted T cell fraction (not recorded which). The receptor's source is a male donor with ankylosing spondylitis or in good health (not recorded which). V gene TRBV12-3 or TRBV12-4 combines with J gene TRBJ2-7; D gene uncertain. Here the CDR3 DNA reads TGTGCCAGCAGGACAACCGAAGCACGGGCCGAGCAGTACTTC. Protein product: CASRTTEARAEQYF.